The source of this T cell receptor (beta chain) is a study of tumour-infiltrating T cells in Burkitt lymphoma. Study as a whole: Productive clonality predicted overall and progression-free survival.

V gave up 2 bases and J gave up 3 bases; unmatched junction bases: 9. This CDR3 is 18 amino acids long. The germline gives CDR1 SGDLS, CDR2 YYNGEE. The table came from immunoSEQ multiplex PCR; TCRdb's copy has only in-frame clones and leaves some out. Counted here are about 15,000 clones, just under 80% occurring once; the ten biggest clones make up about 2%. The source of this sequence is a human donor with diffuse large B-cell lymphoma. Sequenced sample: tumor tissue. The chain recombines TRBV9 with TRBJ2-1; 12 nucleotides align to TRBD1. Here the CDR3 DNA reads TGTGCCAGCAGCGTTCTTCCGGGACAGGGGGCCGGCTACAATGAGCAGTTCTTC. Translation gives CASSVLPGQGAGYNEQFF.